A single sample gave rise to the 18 T cell receptor beta chains below, sequenced in a study of shared clonotypes between healthy human individuals. Produced via immunoSEQ multiplex PCR; TCRdb's table is partial and in-frame only. This table has under 2.5 million clones, around 92% appearing once. The specimen was naive CD4+ T cells from PBMCs. Described subset: CD45RA+ positively selected. All receptors come from a man between 18 and 35 years old in good health. Some clones in this sample may be carry-over from other donors' samples.

The rearrangement uses TRBV7-3 and TRBJ2-3; D is unresolved. CDR1 and CDR2 from the germline V gene are SGHTA and FQGTGA. The CDR3 is made up of 14 amino acids. The V end was cut by 5 bases, the J end by 0 bases, with 9 bases between. This CDR3 is CASSTRPSTDTQYF. The CDR3 region has the DNA TGTGCCAGCAGCACCAGACCTAGCACAGATACGCAGTATTTT.

The chain recombines TRBV28 with TRBJ1-3; D gene ambiguous. The CDR3 totals 15 residues. The germline gives CDR1 MDHEN, CDR2 SYDVKM. The V end was cut by 5 bases, the J end by 0 bases, with 11 bases between. CDR3: CASSDVSFSGNTIYF. The DNA for the CDR3 is TGTGCCAGCAGTGATGTCTCCTTCTCTGGAAACACCATATATTTT.

This rearrangement joins TRBV19 to TRBJ1-1, with TRBD1 matching over 8 bases. CDR3 length: 15 residues. Germline V gene sequence: CDR1 LNHDA, CDR2 SQIVND (reference sequence). Germline trimming cut 4 bases from V and 3 bases from J; bases unmatched to any gene: 7. Here the CDR3 DNA reads TGTGCCAGTAGTACCTTCAGGGGGCTCTACACTGAAGCTTTCTTT. Translated, it gives CASSTFRGLYTEAFF.

As regards this clone: Other nucleotide sequences in the sample specify the same CDR3. The chain's CDR3 is CASSLLAGVGNEQFF. CDR3 nucleotides: TGCGCCAGCAGCTTGCTAGCGGGAGTCGGGAATGAGCAGTTCTTC. This chain links TRBV5-1 with TRBJ2-1; TRBD2 agrees at 10 bases. The V segment lost 1 base and the J segment 7 bases; nucleotides outside the gene matches: 5. The CDR3 is made up of 15 amino acids. The germline V gene encodes CDR1 SGHRS and CDR2 YFSETQ.

J is TRBJ2-3 and V is TRBV11-2; 8 positions match TRBD2. This CDR3 contains 16 residues. Trimming removed 4 bases from V and 1 base from J; junction bases left unmatched: 7. Germline values: CDR1 SGHAT, CDR2 FQNNGV. For the CDR3, the DNA is TGTGCCAGCAGCTCCACAATAGCGGGACGCACAGATACGCAGTATTTT. It specifies CASSSTIAGRTDTQYF.

This chain's CDR3 is CAWSPRPRNQPQHF. The CDR3 nucleotides are TGTGCCTGGAGTCCGAGACCCCGCAATCAGCCCCAGCATTTT. The rearrangement joins TRBV30 to TRBJ1-5; no clear D gene. Germline V gene data show CDR1 as GTSNPN and CDR2 as SVGIG (reference sequence). V was cut by 2 bases and J by 2 bases, with 10 bases left in between. This CDR3 has 14 residues.

This clone has just one count. The DNA is left out, because the CDR3 cannot be placed on it with certainty; the CDR3 is given as TCRdb lists it. The rearrangement links TRBV6-1 to TRBJ2-7; the table's D call, TRBD1, was not checked against the DNA. The CDR3 adds up to 12 amino acids, both ends counted. Germline V gives CDR1 MNHNS, CDR2 SASEGT. The CDR3: CASRNVGQGSYF.

This clone was recorded once. This sequence joins TRBV19 and TRBJ1-3, with 8 bases lining up with TRBD1. The CDR3 loop spans 16 amino acids. Unmatched junction bases numbered 6, after V lost 5 bases and J lost 0 bases. Germline-derived CDR1 and CDR2 are LNHDA and SQIVND (reference sequence). The CDR3 sequence is CASSSWTGSSGNTIYF. The CDR3 DNA follows: TGTGCCAGTAGTTCATGGACAGGGAGCTCTGGAAACACCATATATTTT.

V and J are TRBV6-1 and TRBJ2-5; 9 nucleotides line up with TRBD1. The CDR3 is 13 amino acids. CDR1 is MNHNS and CDR2 is SASEGT in the germline V gene. The junction had 3 bases not matched to a gene; V was cut back by 6 bases and J by 4 bases. The CDR3 spells CASRGTGRETQYF. The CDR3 DNA reads as TGTGCCAGCAGAGGGACAGGGCGAGAGACCCAGTACTTC.

The rearrangement links TRBV18 to TRBJ2-2; the D call may be TRBD1 or TRBD2 (5 bases each). The CDR3 has 16 amino acids. Per the germline V gene, CDR1 is KGHSH and CDR2 is LQKENI. V was pared by 3 bases and J by 5 bases, with 16 bases between. CDR3 nucleotide sequence: TGTGCCAGCTCACCTACGACTTGGGGGTCGACCGGGGAGCTGTTTTTT. It yields the protein CASSPTTWGSTGELFF.

The chain recombines TRBV7-9 with TRBJ1-1; the D is unclear. Germline values: CDR1 SEHNR, CDR2 FQNEAQ (reference sequence). V lost 2 bases, J lost 4 bases, and 11 bases lay in between. The CDR3 contains 14 residues. CDR3 sequence reads: CASSLPVRITEAFF. For the CDR3, the DNA is TGTGCCAGCAGCTTACCTGTCCGGATCACTGAAGCTTTCTTT.

The chain combines TRBV11-1 with TRBJ2-3, with D perhaps matching TRBD2 (6 bases). Germline-derived CDR1 and CDR2 are SGHAT and FQDESV (reference sequence). Trimming shortened V by 8 bases and J by 5 bases, and 26 bases separated the two germline ends. The CDR3 loop spans 17 amino acids. The CDR3 coding sequence is TGTGCCAGCGGACCAAAGCTGGGAGGAGGGTTAGAAGATACGCAGTATTTT. Translated: CASGPKLGGGLEDTQYF. The full variable domain, rest sourced from reference TRBV11-1 and TRBJ2-3, is EAEVAQSPRYKITEKSQAVAFWCDPISGHATLYWYRQILGQGPELLVQFQDESVVDDSQLPKDRFSAERLKGVDSTLKIQPAELGDSAMYLCASGPKLGGGLEDTQYFGPGTRLTVL.

The V call is TRBV30, the J call TRBJ2-3; 13 nucleotides match TRBD2. This CDR3 has 16 residues. Germline V CDR1 and CDR2: GTSNPN, SVGIG (reference sequence). Trimming took 2 bases from V and 7 from J; bases not matched to a gene: 9. The CDR3 loop is CAWSFRTSGSVNTQYF. CDR3 sequence (DNA): TGTGCCTGGAGTTTCCGGACTAGCGGGAGTGTAAATACGCAGTATTTT. The full variable domain, rest sourced from reference TRBV30 and TRBJ2-3, is SQTIHQWPATLVQPVGSPLSLECTVEGTSNPNLYWYRQAAGRGLQLLFYSVGIGQISSEVPQNLSASRPQDRQFILSSKKLLLSDSGFYLCAWSFRTSGSVNTQYFGPGTRLTVL.

V gene TRBV11-3 combines with J gene TRBJ2-5, with D possibly TRBD2 on 6 matching bases. From germline, CDR1 is SGHNT and CDR2 YENEEA. CDR3 length equals 15 residues. With 1 base removed from V and 4 bases from J, the gap between germline ends came to 13 bases. The CDR3: CASSLGLGGRETQYF. The CDR3 DNA reads as TGTGCCAGCAGCTTAGGTCTCGGAGGGAGAGAGACCCAGTACTTC.

This clone was seen just once. The chain uses TRBV5-1 and TRBJ2-7; D call uncertain. V shed 2 bases and J shed 0 bases, with 12 bases lying between them. Germline CDR1 and CDR2: SGHRS and YFSETQ. The CDR3 is 15 amino acids. The CDR3 protein is CASSFFSRASYEQYF. For the CDR3, the DNA is TGCGCCAGCAGCTTCTTCTCTAGGGCCTCCTACGAGCAGTACTTC.

In the case of this clone: This specimen includes other DNA sequences encoding the same CDR3. The V gene is TRBV28, the J gene TRBJ2-7; D may match TRBD1 or TRBD2 (5 bases each). From germline, CDR1 is MDHEN and CDR2 SYDVKM. The CDR3 spans 14 residues. Trimming took 1 base from V and 3 from J, leaving 10 bases between them. The CDR3 nucleotides read TGTGCCAGCAGTTTATCCGGGACGGACTACGAGCAGTACTTC. This codes for CASSLSGTDYEQYF.

The rearrangement uses TRBV7-9 and TRBJ2-7; 15 bases line up with TRBD2. Germline V gene sequence: CDR1 SEHNR, CDR2 FQNEAQ (reference sequence). Unmatched junction bases numbered 12, after V lost 6 bases and J lost 9 bases. The CDR3 sequence is 16 residues long. The CDR3 loop reads CASSTATGLAGGTQYF. The CDR3 DNA sequence: TGTGCCAGCAGTACCGCCACGGGACTAGCGGGAGGAACGCAGTACTTC.

The J gene is TRBJ2-5, the V gene TRBV5-1; TRBD1 is a possible D gene (5 bases). Germline V lookup: CDR1 SGHRS, CDR2 YFSETQ. The length of the CDR3 is 12 residues. V was pared by 5 bases and J by 5 bases, with 10 bases between. The CDR3 DNA reads TGCGCCAGCAGGGGGCAAACGGAGACCCAGTACTTC. This encodes CASRGQTETQYF.